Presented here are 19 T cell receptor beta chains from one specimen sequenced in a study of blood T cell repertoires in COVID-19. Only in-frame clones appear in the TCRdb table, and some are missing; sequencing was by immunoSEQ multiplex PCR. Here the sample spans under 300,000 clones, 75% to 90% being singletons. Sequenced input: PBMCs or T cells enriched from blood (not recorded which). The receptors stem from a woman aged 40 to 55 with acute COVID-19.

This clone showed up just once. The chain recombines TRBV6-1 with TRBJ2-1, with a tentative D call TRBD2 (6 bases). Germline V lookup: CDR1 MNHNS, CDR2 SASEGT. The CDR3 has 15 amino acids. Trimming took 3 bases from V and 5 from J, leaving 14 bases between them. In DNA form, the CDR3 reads TGTGCCAGCAGTGACCCTAGCGTCGGGCACAATGAGCAGTTCTTC. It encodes CASSDPSVGHNEQFF.

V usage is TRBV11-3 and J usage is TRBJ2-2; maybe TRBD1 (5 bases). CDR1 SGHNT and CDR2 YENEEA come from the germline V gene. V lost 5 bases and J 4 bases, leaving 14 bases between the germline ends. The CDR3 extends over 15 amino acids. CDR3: CASSPGPTGTGELFF. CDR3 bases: TGTGCCAGCAGCCCAGGGCCGACCGGCACCGGGGAGCTGTTTTTT.

The DNA for the CDR3 is TGTGCCAGCAGCGCCACAGGGGGATCTGAAGCTTTCTTT. Protein: CASSATGGSEAFF. This chain joins TRBV9 and TRBJ1-1; the match to TRBD1 covers 8 bases. The CDR3 consists of 13 residues. Germline CDR1 is SGDLS and CDR2 is YYNGEE. After removal of 3 bases from V and 6 bases from J, the junction contained 4 bases not matched to a gene.

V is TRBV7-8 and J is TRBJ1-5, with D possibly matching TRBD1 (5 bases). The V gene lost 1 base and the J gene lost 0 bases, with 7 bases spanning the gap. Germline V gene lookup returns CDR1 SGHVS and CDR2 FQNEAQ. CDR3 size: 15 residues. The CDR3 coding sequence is TGTGCCAGCAGCTTAGGGACATATAGCAATCAGCCCCAGCATTTT. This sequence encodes CASSLGTYSNQPQHF.

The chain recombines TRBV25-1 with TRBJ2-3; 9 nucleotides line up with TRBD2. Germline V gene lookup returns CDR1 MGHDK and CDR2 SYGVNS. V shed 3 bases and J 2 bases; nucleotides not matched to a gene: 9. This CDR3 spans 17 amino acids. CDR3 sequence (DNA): TGTGCCAGCAGTGACGGTCTAGCGGGATTACTCACAGATACGCAGTATTTT. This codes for CASSDGLAGLLTDTQYF.

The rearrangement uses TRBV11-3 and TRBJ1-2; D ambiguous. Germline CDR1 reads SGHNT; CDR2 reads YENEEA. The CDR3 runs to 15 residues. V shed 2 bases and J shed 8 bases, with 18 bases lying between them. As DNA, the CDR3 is TGTGCCAGCAGCTTAAGAGCAAACAGAATAGGAGGCTACACCTTC. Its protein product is CASSLRANRIGGYTF.

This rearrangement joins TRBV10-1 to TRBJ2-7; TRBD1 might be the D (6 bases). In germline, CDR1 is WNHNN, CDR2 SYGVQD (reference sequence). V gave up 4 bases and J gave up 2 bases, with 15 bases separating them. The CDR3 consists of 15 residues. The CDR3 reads CASSAQGWPPYEQYF. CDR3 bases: TGCGCCAGCAGTGCACAGGGTTGGCCGCCCTACGAGCAGTACTTC.

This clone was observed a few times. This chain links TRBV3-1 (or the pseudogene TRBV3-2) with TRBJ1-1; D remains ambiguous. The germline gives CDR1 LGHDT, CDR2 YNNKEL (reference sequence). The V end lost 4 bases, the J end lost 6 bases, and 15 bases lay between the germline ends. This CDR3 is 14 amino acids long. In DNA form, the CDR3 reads TGTGCCAGCAGCCGCCTCGGGTCGGCGGCTGAAGCTTTCTTT. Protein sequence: CASSRLGSAAEAFF.

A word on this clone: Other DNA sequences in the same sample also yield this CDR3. CDR3 amino acids: CASSSTDSNQPQHF. CDR3 nucleotides: TGTGCCAGCAGCTCGACAGATAGCAATCAGCCCCAGCATTTT. This chain joins TRBV7-9 and TRBJ1-5, with a weak D call TRBD1 (5 bases). Looked up from germline, CDR1 is SEHNR and CDR2 is FQNEAQ (reference sequence). The CDR3 length is 14 residues. V lost 4 bases, J lost 0 bases, and 7 bases lay in between. Complete variable domain (other parts from reference TRBV7-9 and TRBJ1-5): DTGVSQNPRHKITKRGQNVTFRCDPISEHNRLYWYRQTLGQGPEFLTYFQNEAQLEKSRLLSDRFSAERPKGSFSTLEIQRTEQGDSAMYLCASSSTDSNQPQHFGDGTRLSIL.

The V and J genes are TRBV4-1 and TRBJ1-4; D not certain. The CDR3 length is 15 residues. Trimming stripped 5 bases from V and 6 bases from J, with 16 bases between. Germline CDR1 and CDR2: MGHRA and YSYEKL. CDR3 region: CASSTNRGGHEKLFF. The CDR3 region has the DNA TGCGCCAGCAGCACCAACCGAGGAGGGCATGAAAAACTGTTTTTT.

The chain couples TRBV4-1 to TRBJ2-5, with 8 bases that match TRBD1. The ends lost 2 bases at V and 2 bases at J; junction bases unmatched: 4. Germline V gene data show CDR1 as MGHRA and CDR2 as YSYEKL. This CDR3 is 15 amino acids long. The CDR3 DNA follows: TGCGCCAGCAGCCAACTGACAGGGGAACAAGAGACCCAGTACTTC. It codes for CASSQLTGEQETQYF.

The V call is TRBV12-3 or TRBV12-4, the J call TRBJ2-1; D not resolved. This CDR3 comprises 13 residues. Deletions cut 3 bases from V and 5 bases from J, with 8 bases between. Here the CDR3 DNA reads TGTGCCAGCAGTTTTACTCGGGACAATGAGCAGTTCTTC. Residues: CASSFTRDNEQFF.

CDR3 sequence reads: CASVRVSFSGELFF. CDR3 nucleotides: TGTGCCAGCGTCAGGGTTTCGTTTTCCGGGGAGCTGTTTTTT. V usage is TRBV28 and J usage is TRBJ2-2; possibly TRBD1 for D (5 bases). The CDR3 covers 14 residues. Deletions cut 8 bases from V and 6 bases from J, with 16 bases between. Germline CDR1 and CDR2: MDHEN and SYDVKM. The full variable domain, in which reference TRBV28 and TRBJ2-2 provide the parts outside the CDR3, is DVKVTQSSRYLVKRTGEKVFLECVQDMDHENMFWYRQDPGLGLRLIYFSYDVKMKEKGDIPEGYSVSREKKERFSLILESASTNQTSMYLCASVRVSFSGELFFGEGSRLTVL.

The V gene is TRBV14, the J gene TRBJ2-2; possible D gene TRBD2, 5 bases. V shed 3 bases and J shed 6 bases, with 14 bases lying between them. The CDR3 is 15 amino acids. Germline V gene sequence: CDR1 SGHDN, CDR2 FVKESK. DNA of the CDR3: TGTGCCAGCAGCCAGATCGTATCGGGGTCCGGGGAGCTGTTTTTT. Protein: CASSQIVSGSGELFF.

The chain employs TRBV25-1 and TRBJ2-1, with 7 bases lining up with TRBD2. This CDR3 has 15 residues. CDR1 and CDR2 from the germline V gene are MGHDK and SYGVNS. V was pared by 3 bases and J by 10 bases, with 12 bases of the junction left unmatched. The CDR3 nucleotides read TGTGCCAGCAGTGACGAGGCGGGAGTGATCGGGGAGCAGTTCTTC. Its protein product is CASSDEAGVIGEQFF.

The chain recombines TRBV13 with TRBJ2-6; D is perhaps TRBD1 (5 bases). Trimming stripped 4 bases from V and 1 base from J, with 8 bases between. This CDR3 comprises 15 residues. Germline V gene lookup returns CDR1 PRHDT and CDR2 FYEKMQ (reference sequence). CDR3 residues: CASSSDTSGANVLTF. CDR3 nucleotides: TGTGCCAGCAGCTCGGACACTTCTGGGGCCAACGTCCTGACTTTC.

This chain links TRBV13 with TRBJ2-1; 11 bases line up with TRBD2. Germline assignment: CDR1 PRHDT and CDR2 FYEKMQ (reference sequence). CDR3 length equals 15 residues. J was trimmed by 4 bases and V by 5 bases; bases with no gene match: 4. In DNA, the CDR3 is TGTGCCAGCAGCGGGGGGACTAGCGGATACAATGAGCAGTTCTTC. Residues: CASSGGTSGYNEQFF.

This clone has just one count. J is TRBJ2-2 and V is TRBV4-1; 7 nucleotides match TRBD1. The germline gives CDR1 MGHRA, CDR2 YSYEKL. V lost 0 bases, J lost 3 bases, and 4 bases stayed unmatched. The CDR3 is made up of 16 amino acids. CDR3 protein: CASSQEGTEHTGELFF. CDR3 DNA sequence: TGCGCCAGCAGCCAAGAGGGGACAGAACACACCGGGGAGCTGTTTTTT.

This chain's CDR3 is CASSLNAGVPYNEQFF. The DNA for the CDR3 is TGTGCCAGCAGCTTAAATGCGGGAGTTCCCTACAATGAGCAGTTCTTC. The V and J genes are TRBV7-3 and TRBJ2-1, with 7 bases fitting TRBD2. V gave up 1 base and J gave up 2 bases; unmatched junction bases: 5. Germline V lookup: CDR1 SGHTA, CDR2 FQGTGA. This CDR3 contains 16 residues. Looking up the rest from reference TRBV7-3 and TRBJ2-1 gives the full variable domain: GAGVSQTPSNKVTEKGKYVELRCDPISGHTALYWYRQSLGQGPEFLIYFQGTGAADDSGLPNDRFFAVRPEGSVSTLKIQRTERGDSAVYLCASSLNAGVPYNEQFFGPGTRLTVL.